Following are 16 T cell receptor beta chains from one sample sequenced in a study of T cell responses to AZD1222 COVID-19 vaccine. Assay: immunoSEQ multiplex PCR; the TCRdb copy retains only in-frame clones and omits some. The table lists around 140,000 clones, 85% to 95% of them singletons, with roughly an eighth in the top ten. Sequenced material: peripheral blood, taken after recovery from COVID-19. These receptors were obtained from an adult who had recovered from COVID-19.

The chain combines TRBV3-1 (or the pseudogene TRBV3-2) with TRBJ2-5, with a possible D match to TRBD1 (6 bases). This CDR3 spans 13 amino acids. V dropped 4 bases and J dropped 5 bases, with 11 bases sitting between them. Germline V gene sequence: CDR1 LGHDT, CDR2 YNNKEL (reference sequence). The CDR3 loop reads CASSRDRRETQYF. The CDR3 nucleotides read TGTGCCAGCAGCCGCGACAGGCGGGAGACCCAGTACTTC.

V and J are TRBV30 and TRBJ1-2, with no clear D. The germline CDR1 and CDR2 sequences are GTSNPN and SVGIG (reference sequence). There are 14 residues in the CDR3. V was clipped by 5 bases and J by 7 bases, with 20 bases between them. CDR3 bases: TGTGCCTGGCGACACCCCAAGGGTCATGGTGGCTACACCTTC. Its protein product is CAWRHPKGHGGYTF.

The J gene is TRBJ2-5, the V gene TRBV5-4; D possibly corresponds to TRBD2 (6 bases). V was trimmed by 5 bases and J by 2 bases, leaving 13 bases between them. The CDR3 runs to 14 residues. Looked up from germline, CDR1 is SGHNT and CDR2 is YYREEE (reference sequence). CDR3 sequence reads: CASSYPGTQETQYF. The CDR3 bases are TGTGCCAGCAGTTACCCCGGGACTCAAGAGACCCAGTACTTC.

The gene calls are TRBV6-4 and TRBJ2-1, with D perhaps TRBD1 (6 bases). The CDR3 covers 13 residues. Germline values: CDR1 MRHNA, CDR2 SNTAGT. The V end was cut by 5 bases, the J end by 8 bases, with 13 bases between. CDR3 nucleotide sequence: TGTGCCAGCAGTCACAGGGTTTGGGATGAGCAGTTCTTC. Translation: CASSHRVWDEQFF.

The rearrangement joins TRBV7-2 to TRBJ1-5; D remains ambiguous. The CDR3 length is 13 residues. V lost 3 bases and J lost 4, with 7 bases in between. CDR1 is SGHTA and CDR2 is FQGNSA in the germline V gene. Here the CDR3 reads CASSLPGNQPQHF. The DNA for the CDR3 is TGTGCCAGCAGCTTGCCCGGTAATCAGCCCCAGCATTTT.

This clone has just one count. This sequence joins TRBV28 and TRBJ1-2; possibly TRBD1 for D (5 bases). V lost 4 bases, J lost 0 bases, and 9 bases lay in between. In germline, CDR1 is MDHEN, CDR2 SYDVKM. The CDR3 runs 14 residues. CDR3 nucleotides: TGTGCCAGCAGTTGGGGCGCGGCTAACTATGGCTACACCTTC. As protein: CASSWGAANYGYTF.

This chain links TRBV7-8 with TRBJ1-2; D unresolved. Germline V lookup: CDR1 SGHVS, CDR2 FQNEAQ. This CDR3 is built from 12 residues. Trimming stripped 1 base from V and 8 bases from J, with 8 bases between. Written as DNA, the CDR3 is TGTGCCAGCAGCTTAGATACTACGGGCTACACCTTC. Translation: CASSLDTTGYTF.

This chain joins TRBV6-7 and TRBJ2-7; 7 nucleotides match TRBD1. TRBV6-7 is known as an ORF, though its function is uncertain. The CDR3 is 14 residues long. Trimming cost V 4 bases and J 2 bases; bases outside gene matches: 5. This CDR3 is CASSWDRFTYEQYF. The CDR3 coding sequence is TGTGCCAGCAGTTGGGACAGATTTACCTACGAGCAGTACTTC.

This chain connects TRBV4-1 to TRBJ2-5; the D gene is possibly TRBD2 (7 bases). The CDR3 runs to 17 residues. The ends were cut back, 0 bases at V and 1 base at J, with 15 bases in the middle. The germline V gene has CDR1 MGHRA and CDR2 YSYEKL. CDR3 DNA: TGCGCCAGCAGCCAAGAGGGGAGGGGGGGCCTCCAAGAGACCCAGTACTTC. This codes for CASSQEGRGGLQETQYF.

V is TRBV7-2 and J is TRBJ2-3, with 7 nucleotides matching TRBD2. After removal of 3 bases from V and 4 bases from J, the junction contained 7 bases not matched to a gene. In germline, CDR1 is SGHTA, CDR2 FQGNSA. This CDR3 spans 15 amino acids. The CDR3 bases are TGTGCCAGCAGCTTGGAAGGGGAGGGCGCAGATACGCAGTATTTT. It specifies CASSLEGEGADTQYF.

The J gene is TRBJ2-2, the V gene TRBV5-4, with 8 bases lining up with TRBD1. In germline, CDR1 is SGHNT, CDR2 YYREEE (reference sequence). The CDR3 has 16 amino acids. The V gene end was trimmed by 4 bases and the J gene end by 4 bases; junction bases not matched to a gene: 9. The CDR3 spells CASSTRTGIGTGELFF. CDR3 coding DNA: TGTGCCAGCAGCACACGGACAGGGATAGGCACCGGGGAGCTGTTTTTT.

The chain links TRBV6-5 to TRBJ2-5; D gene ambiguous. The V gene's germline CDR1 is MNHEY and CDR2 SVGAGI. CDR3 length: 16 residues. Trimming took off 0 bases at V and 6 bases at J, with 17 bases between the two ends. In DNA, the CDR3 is TGTGCCAGCAGTTACTCGCTCCGGCGGCACGAGAAGACCCAGTACTTC. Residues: CASSYSLRRHEKTQYF.

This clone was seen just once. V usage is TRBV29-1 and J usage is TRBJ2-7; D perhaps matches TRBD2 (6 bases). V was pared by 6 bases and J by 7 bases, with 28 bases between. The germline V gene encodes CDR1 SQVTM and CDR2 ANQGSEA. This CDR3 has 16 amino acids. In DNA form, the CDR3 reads TGCAGCGTCTACCCAGTTGCGGGGCCGTCCCAAAGTGAGCAGTACTTC. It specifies CSVYPVAGPSQSEQYF.

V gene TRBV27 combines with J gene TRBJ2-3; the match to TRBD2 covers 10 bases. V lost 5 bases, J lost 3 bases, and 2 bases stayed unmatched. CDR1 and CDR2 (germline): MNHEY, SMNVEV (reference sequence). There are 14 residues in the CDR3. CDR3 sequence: CASSLGLATDTQYF. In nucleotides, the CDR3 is TGTGCCAGCAGTCTGGGACTAGCGACAGATACGCAGTATTTT.

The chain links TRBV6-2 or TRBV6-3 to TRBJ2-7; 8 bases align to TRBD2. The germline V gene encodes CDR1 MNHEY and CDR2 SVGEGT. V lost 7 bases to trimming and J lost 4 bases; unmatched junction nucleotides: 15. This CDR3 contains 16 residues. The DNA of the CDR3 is TGTGCCAGCACCCCTGGGGGGCGGGAGGCAAATTACGAGCAGTACTTC. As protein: CASTPGGREANYEQYF.

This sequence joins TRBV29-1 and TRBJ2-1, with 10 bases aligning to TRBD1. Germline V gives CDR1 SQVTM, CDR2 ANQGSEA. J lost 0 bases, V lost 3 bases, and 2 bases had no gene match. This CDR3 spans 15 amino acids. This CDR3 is CSVEGTGVSYNEQFF. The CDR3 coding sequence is TGCAGCGTTGAGGGGACAGGGGTCTCCTACAATGAGCAGTTCTTC.